This TCR beta chain derives from a study of blood T cell repertoires in COVID-19. About the study: Sample material is recorded as cDNA or gDNA derived from T cells, B-cell-depleted T cells, or PBMCs.

The germline gives CDR1 SGHDT, CDR2 YYEEEE. The CDR3 consists of 15 residues. Trimming removed 3 bases from V and 2 bases from J, with 12 bases in between. Assay: immunoSEQ multiplex PCR; the TCRdb copy retains only in-frame clones and omits some. Of about 110,000 clones in the sample, over 75% were seen once. This receptor was taken from a human donor in a cohort sampled during active COVID-19. The chain has TRBV5-6 and TRBJ2-1; the D gene is possibly TRBD2 (6 bases). The sequenced sample consisted of peripheral blood. This CDR3 reads CASSSAGTAYNEQFF. DNA of the CDR3: TGTGCCAGCAGCTCGGCGGGGACCGCCTACAATGAGCAGTTCTTC.